What follows is one T cell receptor beta chain and its context. Its antigen specificity is not known. This may arise from a read error, as a much more abundant clone is one base away. The run used an Illumina Genome Analyzer IIx. Using fastp at Q25 and MiXCR, TCRdb reprocessed the public reads and kept productive beta chains. CDR3 protein sequences are deduplicated, and each keeps its most common genes and DNA. The sample has about 7,100 distinct CDR3 sequences on record, more than 25% of them singletons. 20% to 25% of the sample belongs to the ten largest clones. This sample stems from a study (dated by TCRdb to between 2011 and 2013). Measured from the cysteine to the phenylalanine, the CDR3 is 13 residues long. Solely the CDR3 DNA is kept, with 39 bases framed from the first base. V is pruned by 6 bases and J by 5 bases, leaving 6 bases of the junction without a gene match. CDR1 SQVTM and CDR2 ANQGSEA are derived from the germline V gene.

This TCR was sampled from a human donor. The chain is made from TRBV29-1 and TRBJ2-7; a stretch of 11 junction bases matches TRBD1. The sequencing input was blood. The nucleotides read TGCAGCGTCCCGGGACAGGGGGTGAACGAGCAGTACTTC. It translates as CSVPGQGVNEQYF.